This T cell receptor (beta chain) was recorded in a study of Ad26.COV2.S vaccination and SARS-CoV-2 variants. The wider study: The study gave Ad26.COV2.S intramuscularly, once or twice 56 days apart.

Assay: immunoSEQ multiplex PCR; the TCRdb copy retains only in-frame clones and omits some. Among roughly 270,000 clones listed, 70% to 90% were seen once. As to this clone: Its antigen is unknown.

Treatment here: some 20 received Ad26.COV2.S at low or high dose, single or two shots; about 5 received placebo; per-sample allocation not given. On day 63 after the first injection, vaccine and placebo recipients gave samples. General study results and limits: Measurements of TCR breadth and depth may have given underestimates of the total T cell responses.

This sequence originates from a person between 18 and 59 years old who received the Ad26.COV2.S COVID-19 vaccine or a placebo. Specimen: peripheral blood, collected in a trial of Ad26.COV2.S vaccine versus placebo.

In DNA form, the CDR3 reads TGTGCCAGCAGCTTACTTAAGCACGCAGAGACCCAGTACTTC. This encodes CASSLLKHAETQYF. This chain links TRBV11-2 with TRBJ2-5; D unresolved. The V end was cut by 2 bases, the J end by 4 bases, with 11 bases between. CDR1 and CDR2 from the germline V gene are SGHAT and FQNNGV. This CDR3 has 14 amino acids.